This T cell receptor beta chain was identified during a study of read filtering for tumor transcriptome and immune sequencing. Study at large: Mean patient age was about 66 years, range about 47 to 85; approximately 18 male, 12 to 15 female. RNA-seq yielded only roughly 75 to 1,300 TCR reads, IR-seq about 3.5 to 10.27 million. Study conclusions and caveats: IR-seq and RNA-seq agreed better without single-read clonotypes. Compared with RNA-seq, IR-seq gave much higher clonotype depth and reliability.

J lost 6 bases, V lost 7 bases, and 10 bases had no gene match. Germline CDR1 MDHEN, CDR2 SYDVKM. The CDR3 has 14 residues. This clonotype came up many times. Its antigen is unidentified. This library used roughly 430 ng RNA and molecular barcoded adaptors spanning alpha/delta and beta/gamma chains. TCRdb called the reads again in MiXCR, with one record for every CDR3 protein. The sample lists 50,000 or so distinct CDR3 sequences, around 12% occurring once. The V gene is TRBV28, the J gene TRBJ2-7; 9 bases line up with TRBD1. What was sequenced was a population of CD138-negative cells sorted from bone marrow. The receptor was isolated from a donor older than 35 with multiple myeloma. CDR3 region: CASTPGQGFSEQYF. The CDR3 coding sequence is TGTGCCAGCACCCCGGGACAGGGTTTTTCCGAGCAGTACTTC.